The entry below gives a single T cell receptor (beta chain) sequence along with its context. Its antigen remains unidentified. Per-base qualities were not stored, and no clone one base away is much larger. The entry originates in a study of OX40 agonist ivuxolimab in advanced cancers. In terms of the full investigation: Ivuxolimab was a fully human IgG2 agonistic monoclonal antibody targeting the costimulatory receptor OX40 (CD134). Prior anti-PD-1, anti-PD-L1 or anti-CTLA-4 therapy was permitted, and checkpoint inhibitors had been received by about 37% of dose-escalation patients. Of the roughly 50 dose-escalation patients, hepatocellular carcinoma was present in around 20, melanoma in approximately 15, renal cell carcinoma in 9 and head and neck cancer in 9. The purpose of peripheral TCRbeta sequencing was to test whether ivuxolimab changed TCR sequence diversity and led to clonal T-cell expansion. In the dose-escalation cohort, approximately 80% of patients were male, and the mean age was approximately 60 years with a range of roughly 23 to 79. Three dose-escalation patients achieved partial responses, one with hepatocellular carcinoma and two with cutaneous melanoma. Intravenous ivuxolimab was administered to patients every 2 weeks at six dose levels: 0.01, 0.1, 0.3, 1.5, 3 and 10 mg/kg. The monotherapy dose-escalation portion (N of about 49 patients) of the phase I ivuxolimab trial is reported in the paper.

The trial excluded patients who had a history of autoimmune disease or who were on systemic immunosuppression. Peripheral blood for TCR sequencing was collected from all dose cohorts at baseline, on cycle 4 day 1, and on cycle 7 day 1. Samples came from an open-label, multicenter, first-in-human phase I dose-escalation trial of ivuxolimab. Adults with locally advanced or metastatic melanoma, renal cell carcinoma, hepatocellular carcinoma or head and neck squamous cell carcinoma were enrolled in the trial. CD4+ and CD8+ T cells were sorted separately from peripheral blood before TCR sequencing. Study-level results and caveats: Low levels of normalized T-cell clonal expansion were also shown by some nonresponding patients. Clonal expansion of both CD4+ and CD8+ blood T cells was observed from baseline to week 6 at doses 0.1 to 3.0 mg/kg. Partial responders in the 0.1-3.0 mg/kg groups had among the lowest normalized peripheral clonal expansion, especially among CD8+ T cells. Which antigens the clonally expanded peripheral T cells were specific for was not determined. On average, CD8+ T cells showed more expanded clones than CD4+ T cells after ivuxolimab.

Genomic DNA was extracted from sorted cells for sequencing of the TCRbeta CDR3 region. The immunoSEQ Assay was used for sequencing of TCRbeta CDR3 regions. TCRdb holds this immuneACCESS table with in-frame rearrangements only. Some clones are missing; in checked studies, unresolved V genes explain under half, and the rest has no known cause. The sample records some 60,000 clones, about 90% of which are singletons. Around 15% of the sample goes to the ten largest clones. CDR1 KGHSH and CDR2 LQKENI were looked up in the germline V gene. V was cut back by 2 bases and J by 0 bases, leaving a gap of 7 bases between them. The CDR3 covers 14 residues, taking in both the cysteine and the phenylalanine. The only DNA kept is the CDR3, 42 bases in frame from the first base.

This chain joins TRBV18 to TRBJ1-2; the D gene identity is not certain. Sequencing used CD4+ or CD8+ T cells sorted from blood, obtained in a trial of the OX40 agonist ivuxolimab. The sequence was collected from an adult with an advanced solid tumor such as melanoma, head and neck, liver or kidney cancer. The CDR3 protein is CASSPSNSNYGYTF. The sequenced DNA is TGTGCCAGCTCACCATCGAACTCTAACTATGGCTACACCTTC.